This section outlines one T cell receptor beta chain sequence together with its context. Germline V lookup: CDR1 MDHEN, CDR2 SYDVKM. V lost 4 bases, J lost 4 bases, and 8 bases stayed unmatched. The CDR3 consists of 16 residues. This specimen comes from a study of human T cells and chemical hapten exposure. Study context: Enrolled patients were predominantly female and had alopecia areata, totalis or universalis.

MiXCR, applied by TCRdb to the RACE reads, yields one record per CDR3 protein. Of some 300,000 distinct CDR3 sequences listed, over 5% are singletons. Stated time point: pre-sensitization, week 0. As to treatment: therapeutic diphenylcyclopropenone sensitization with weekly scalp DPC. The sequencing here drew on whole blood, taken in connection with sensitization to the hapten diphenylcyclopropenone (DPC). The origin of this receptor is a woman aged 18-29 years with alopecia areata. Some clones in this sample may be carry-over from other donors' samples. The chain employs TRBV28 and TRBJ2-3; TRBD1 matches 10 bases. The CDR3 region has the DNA TGTGCCAGCAGTTCGGCCGGACAGGGGGAGGCAGATACGCAGTATTTT. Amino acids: CASSSAGQGEADTQYF.